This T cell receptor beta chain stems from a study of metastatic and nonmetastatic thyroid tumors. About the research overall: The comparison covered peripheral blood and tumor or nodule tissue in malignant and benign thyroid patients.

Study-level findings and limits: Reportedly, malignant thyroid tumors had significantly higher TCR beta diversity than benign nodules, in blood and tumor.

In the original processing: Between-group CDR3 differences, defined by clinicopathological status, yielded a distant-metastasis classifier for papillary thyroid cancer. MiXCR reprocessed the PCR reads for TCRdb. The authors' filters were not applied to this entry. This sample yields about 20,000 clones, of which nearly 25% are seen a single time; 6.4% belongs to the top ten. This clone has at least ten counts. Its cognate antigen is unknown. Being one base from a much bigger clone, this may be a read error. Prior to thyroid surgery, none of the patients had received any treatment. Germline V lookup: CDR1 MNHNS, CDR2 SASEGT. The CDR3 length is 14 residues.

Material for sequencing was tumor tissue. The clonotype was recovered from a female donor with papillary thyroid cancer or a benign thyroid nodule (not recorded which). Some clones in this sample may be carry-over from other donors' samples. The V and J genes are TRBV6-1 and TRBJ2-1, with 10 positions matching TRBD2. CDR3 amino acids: CACSRLAGANEQFF. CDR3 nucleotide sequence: TGTGCCTGCAGTCGACTAGCGGGCGCCAATGAGCAGTTCTTC.